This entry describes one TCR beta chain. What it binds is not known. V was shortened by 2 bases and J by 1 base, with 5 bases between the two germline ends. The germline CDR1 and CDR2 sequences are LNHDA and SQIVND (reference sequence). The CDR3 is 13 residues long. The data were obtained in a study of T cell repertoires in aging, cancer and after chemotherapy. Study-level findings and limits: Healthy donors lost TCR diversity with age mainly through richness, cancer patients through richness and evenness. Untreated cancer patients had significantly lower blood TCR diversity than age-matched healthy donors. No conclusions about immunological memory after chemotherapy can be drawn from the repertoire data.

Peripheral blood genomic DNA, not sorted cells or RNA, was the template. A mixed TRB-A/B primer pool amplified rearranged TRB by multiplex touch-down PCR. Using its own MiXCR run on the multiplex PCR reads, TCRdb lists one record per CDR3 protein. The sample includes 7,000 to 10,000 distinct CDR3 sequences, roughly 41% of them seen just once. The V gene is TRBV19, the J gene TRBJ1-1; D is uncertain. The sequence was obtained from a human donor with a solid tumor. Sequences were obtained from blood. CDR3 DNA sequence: TGTGCCAGTAGTATAATAGGGAACACTGAAGCTTTCTTT. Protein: CASSIIGNTEAFF.